This T cell receptor beta chain was obtained from a study of T cell responses to AZD1222 COVID-19 vaccine. General study results and limits: AZD1222 recipients seropositive at baseline numbered only five to seven. When two AZD1222 doses had been given, Spike-specific TCR breadth and depth rose. Sampling that yielded the repertoires occurred only after the peak T cell response.

Pooling of second doses given at about 4 or about 12 weeks was done. The germline V gene has CDR1 MDHEN and CDR2 SYDVKM. With V trimmed by 5 bases and J by 2 bases, 6 bases remained unmatched. The CDR3 contains 15 residues. Turning to this clone: Its antigen is unknown.

Assay used: immunoSEQ multiplex PCR; TCRdb lists only in-frame clones, some missing. The table shows approximately 150,000 clones, with about 92% occurring only once. Material: peripheral blood, obtained 28 days after the second AZD1222 dose. The receptor comes from an adult who received the AZD1222 COVID-19 vaccine. The rearrangement links TRBV28 to TRBJ1-2; TRBD1 matches at 9 bases. The CDR3 sequence: CASSLWTGANYGYTF. The CDR3 bases are TGTGCCAGCAGTCTTTGGACAGGGGCAAACTATGGCTACACCTTC.